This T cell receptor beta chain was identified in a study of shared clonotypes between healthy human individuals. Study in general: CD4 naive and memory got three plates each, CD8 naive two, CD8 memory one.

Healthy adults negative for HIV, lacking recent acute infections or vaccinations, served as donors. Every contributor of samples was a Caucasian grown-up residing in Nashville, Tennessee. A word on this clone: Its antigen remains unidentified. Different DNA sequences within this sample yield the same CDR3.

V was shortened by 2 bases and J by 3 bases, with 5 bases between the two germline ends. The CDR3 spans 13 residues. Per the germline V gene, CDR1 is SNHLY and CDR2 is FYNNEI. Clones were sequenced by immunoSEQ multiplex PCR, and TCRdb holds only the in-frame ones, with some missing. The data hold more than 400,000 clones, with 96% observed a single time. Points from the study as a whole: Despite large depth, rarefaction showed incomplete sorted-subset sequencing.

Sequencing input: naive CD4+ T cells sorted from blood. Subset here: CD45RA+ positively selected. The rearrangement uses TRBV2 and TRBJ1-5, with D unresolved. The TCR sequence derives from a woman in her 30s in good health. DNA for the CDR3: TGTGCCAGCAGTGAACAGCCCAATCAGCCCCAGCATTTT. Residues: CASSEQPNQPQHF.